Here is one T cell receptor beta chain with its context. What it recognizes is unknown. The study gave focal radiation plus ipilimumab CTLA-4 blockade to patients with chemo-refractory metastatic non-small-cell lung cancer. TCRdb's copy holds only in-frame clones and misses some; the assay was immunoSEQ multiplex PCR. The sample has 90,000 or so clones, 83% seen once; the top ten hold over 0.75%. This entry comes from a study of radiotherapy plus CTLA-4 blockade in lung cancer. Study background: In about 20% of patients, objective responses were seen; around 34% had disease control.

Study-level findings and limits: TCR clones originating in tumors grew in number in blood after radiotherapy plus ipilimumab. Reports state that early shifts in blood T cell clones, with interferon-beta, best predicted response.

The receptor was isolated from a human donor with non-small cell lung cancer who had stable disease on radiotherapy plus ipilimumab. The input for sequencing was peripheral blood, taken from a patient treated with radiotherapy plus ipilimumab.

This CDR3 is CASSLSEVQETQYF. The DNA of the CDR3 is TGTGCCAGCAGCCTATCGGAGGTCCAAGAGACCCAGTACTTC. The genes are TRBV7-8 and TRBJ2-5; possibly TRBD2 for D (5 bases). Trimming took off 5 bases at V and 1 base at J, with 11 bases between the two ends. This CDR3 region has 14 residues. CDR1 SGHVS and CDR2 FQNEAQ come from the germline V gene.